This is a list of T cell receptor beta chains from one sample in a study of T cell repertoires in cytomegalovirus infection. TCRdb ran MiXCR on the reads and lists one entry per CDR3 protein. This sample yields more than 650,000 distinct CDR3 sequences, of which less than 40% are seen a single time; 2.8% belongs to the top ten. Sequenced: PBMCs. Every receptor here comes from a human donor in good health (CMV status not recorded). Some clones in this sample may be carry-over from other donors' samples. The CDR3 runs from the conserved cysteine through the conserved F or W. Each record gives: CDR3 protein, CDR3 length, J gene, V gene.

CDR3: CATSEDGLAGGPRDTQYF
length: 18
J: TRBJ2-3
V: TRBV24-1

CDR3: CATRSGGASGNTIYF
length: 15
J: TRBJ1-3
V: TRBV19

CDR3: CASSEGQAGETQYF
length: 14
J: TRBJ2-5
V: TRBV7-9

CDR3: CASRGLSNYGYTF
length: 13
J: TRBJ1-2
V: TRBV12-3/TRBV12-4

CDR3: CASSPTEPYSPLHF
length: 14
J: TRBJ1-6
V: TRBV7-9

CDR3: CASNDRGQANEKLFF
length: 15
J: TRBJ1-4
V: TRBV6-1

CDR3: CASSYSPSGRANEQFF
length: 16
J: TRBJ2-1
V: TRBV6-6

CDR3: CSSSSLYSTDTPYF
length: 14
J: TRBJ2-3
V: TRBV28

CDR3: CASSLGPGTDSEHGYTF
length: 17
J: TRBJ1-2
V: TRBV7-8

CDR3: CASHPPGLGSISYEQYF
length: 17
J: TRBJ2-7
V: TRBV28

CDR3: CSAHDRASYEQYF
length: 13
J: TRBJ2-7
V: TRBV20-1

CDR3: CASSQGSSYNSPLHF
length: 15
J: TRBJ1-6
V: TRBV10-2

CDR3: CASSIGLYSNQPQHF
length: 15
J: TRBJ1-5
V: TRBV19

CDR3: CASSVERETQYF
length: 12
J: TRBJ2-3
V: TRBV2

CDR3: CASSPYLDSIRGYF
length: 14
J: TRBJ2-3
V: TRBV7-2

CDR3: CATREGRGYVQPQHF
length: 15
J: TRBJ1-5
V: TRBV27